Below, 22 T cell receptor beta chains from the same sample are listed, as sequenced in a study of blood T cell repertoires in COVID-19. Profiling relied on immunoSEQ multiplex PCR, and the TCRdb table lists in-frame clones only, not all of them. The sample shows about 99,000 clones, about 85% of them seen only once. The sequenced sample was peripheral blood. These receptor sequences come from a man in his forties or fifties in a cohort sampled during active COVID-19.

The sample holds one count of this clone. The chain is built from TRBV3-1 (or the pseudogene TRBV3-2) and TRBJ2-1; 12 bases fit TRBD2. Germline V gives CDR1 LGHDT, CDR2 YNNKEL (reference sequence). CDR3 length: 17 residues. V dropped 4 bases and J dropped 9; count of bases not matched to a gene: 13. The CDR3 region is CASSPERTSGVGGEQFF. The CDR3 bases are TGTGCCAGCAGCCCAGAAAGGACTAGCGGGGTAGGAGGTGAGCAGTTCTTC.

V is TRBV19 and J is TRBJ1-4; 7 bases fit TRBD1. V was pared by 3 bases and J by 5 bases, with 6 bases of the junction left unmatched. This CDR3 has 15 residues. Germline V gene lookup returns CDR1 LNHDA and CDR2 SQIVND (reference sequence). The CDR3 nucleotides read TGTGCCAGTAGTATCGGACAGGCCGAGAATGAAAAACTGTTTTTT. It specifies CASSIGQAENEKLFF.

This clone appeared once. The chain carries TRBV28 and TRBJ1-2; TRBD1 is a possible D gene (6 bases). Trimming removed 4 bases from V and 8 bases from J, with 11 bases in between. The germline CDR1 and CDR2 sequences are MDHEN and SYDVKM. There are 12 residues in the CDR3. The CDR3 nucleotides read TGTGCCAGCAGTTACAGGGATCGCGGCTACACCTTC. Residues: CASSYRDRGYTF.

This clone has just one count. The V gene is TRBV7-9, the J gene TRBJ1-1; TRBD1 matches at 7 bases. CDR1 is SEHNR and CDR2 is FQNEAQ in the germline V gene (reference sequence). This CDR3 comprises 13 residues. Trimming cost V 9 bases and J 1 base; bases outside gene matches: 5. Here the CDR3 DNA reads TGTGCCAGTAAGACAGGGCCGAACACTGAAGCTTTCTTT. Translating it yields CASKTGPNTEAFF.

The chain couples TRBV24-1 to TRBJ1-5; 8 bases agree with TRBD1. The CDR3 consists of 14 residues. V shed 5 bases and J 2 bases; nucleotides not matched to a gene: 1. CDR1 is KGHDR, CDR2 SFDVKD, per germline. The CDR3 region is CATSVTGGNQPQHF. The CDR3 bases are TGTGCCACCAGTGTGACAGGGGGCAATCAGCCCCAGCATTTT.

The chain joins TRBV28 to TRBJ2-6, with a tentative D call TRBD2 (6 bases). Germline CDR1 is MDHEN and CDR2 is SYDVKM. The CDR3 is 15 amino acids. Between the trimmed V and J ends, which lost 7 bases and 1 base, there was a span of 11 bases. The DNA for the CDR3 is TGTGCCAGCACCCTGGGGGGTTCTGGGGCCAACGTCCTGACTTTC. Amino acid sequence: CASTLGGSGANVLTF.

This chain connects TRBV2 to TRBJ1-1, with D uncertain. Germline V gene sequence: CDR1 SNHLY, CDR2 FYNNEI. The V gene lost 6 bases and the J gene lost 11 bases, with 25 bases spanning the gap. This CDR3 is 15 amino acids long. CDR3 in amino acids: CASRPAWGLLAGAFF. The CDR3 DNA reads as TGTGCCAGCAGGCCGGCGTGGGGTCTCCTAGCGGGGGCTTTCTTT.

The gene calls are TRBV18 and TRBJ1-6, with D perhaps matching TRBD1 (5 bases). Germline V gene data show CDR1 as KGHSH and CDR2 as LQKENI. CDR3 size: 17 residues. Trimming took off 2 bases at V and 10 bases at J, with 21 bases between the two ends. CDR3 amino acids: CASSPARGGVIGSPLHF. The CDR3, as DNA: TGTGCCAGCTCACCAGCCCGGGGAGGGGTAATTGGATCACCCCTCCACTTT.

The chain carries TRBV27 and TRBJ2-1; TRBD2 aligns across 10 bases. J was trimmed by 4 bases and V by 1 base; bases with no gene match: 13. CDR1 and CDR2 from the germline V gene are MNHEY and SMNVEV (reference sequence). The CDR3 contains 19 residues. The CDR3: CASSLYTPRLAGDYNEQFF. CDR3 bases: TGTGCCAGCAGTTTATATACCCCCAGGCTAGCGGGGGATTACAATGAGCAGTTCTTC.

The chain has TRBV29-1 and TRBJ1-2, with 8 positions matching TRBD1. The CDR3 covers 16 residues. V was clipped by 4 bases and J by 0 bases; unmatched bases: 10. CDR1 and CDR2 from the germline V gene are SQVTM and ANQGSEA. This chain's CDR3 is CSVVLGGQGSNYGYTF. In DNA, the CDR3 is TGCAGCGTTGTTTTAGGTGGACAGGGATCTAACTATGGCTACACCTTC.

The chain recombines TRBV5-1 with TRBJ1-2, with D hard to call. The CDR3 spans 14 residues. CDR1 is SGHRS and CDR2 is YFSETQ in the germline V gene. V lost 4 bases and J lost 0, with 10 bases in between. Here the CDR3 DNA reads TGCGCCAGCAGCCAAGAGATTACTAACTATGGCTACACCTTC. Protein product: CASSQEITNYGYTF.

The chain combines TRBV11-2 with TRBJ2-2; D gene ambiguous. V dropped 0 bases and J dropped 6 bases, with 11 bases sitting between them. The CDR3 loop spans 15 amino acids. From germline, CDR1 is SGHAT and CDR2 FQNNGV. The CDR3 coding sequence is TGTGCCAGCAGCTTAGAGGTGGTGAGCTCCGGGGAGCTGTTTTTT. This translates into CASSLEVVSSGELFF.

The genes are TRBV19 and TRBJ1-1, with 10 bases that match TRBD1. J was trimmed by 3 bases and V by 6 bases; bases with no gene match: 4. CDR1 LNHDA and CDR2 SQIVND come from the germline V gene (reference sequence). The CDR3 spans 14 residues. The DNA of the CDR3 is TGTGCCAGTAGACCGGGACAGGGGTACACTGAAGCTTTCTTT. This gives the protein CASRPGQGYTEAFF.

The chain uses TRBV11-2 and TRBJ2-5, with 10 bases fitting TRBD1. CDR1 is SGHAT, CDR2 FQNNGV, per germline. The CDR3 is made up of 17 amino acids. After removal of 2 bases from V and 5 bases from J, the junction contained 11 bases not matched to a gene. This chain's CDR3 is CASSLQLPGQGGETQYF. The CDR3 nucleotides read TGTGCCAGCAGCTTACAACTACCCGGACAGGGGGGGGAGACCCAGTACTTC. Full variable domain (outside the CDR3, taken from reference TRBV11-2 and TRBJ2-5): EAGVAQSPRYKIIEKRQSVAFWCNPISGHATLYWYQQILGQGPKLLIQFQNNGVVDDSQLPKDRFSAERLKGVDSTLKIQPAKLEDSAVYLCASSLQLPGQGGETQYFGPGTRLLVL.

This clone showed up just a few times. V gene TRBV19 combines with J gene TRBJ1-1; 8 nucleotides match TRBD1. The CDR3 runs 18 residues. The V gene end was trimmed by 2 bases and the J gene end by 3 bases; junction bases not matched to a gene: 14. Germline CDR1 and CDR2: LNHDA and SQIVND (reference sequence). CDR3: CASSITTGTGRRYTEAFF. CDR3 in DNA: TGTGCCAGTAGTATAACGACCGGGACAGGTCGGCGCTACACTGAAGCTTTCTTT. The full variable domain, its missing parts supplied by reference TRBV19 and TRBJ1-1, is DGGITQSPKYLFRKEGQNVTLSCEQNLNHDAMYWYRQDPGQGLRLIYYSQIVNDFQKGDIAEGYSVSREKKESFPLTVTSAQKNPTAFYLCASSITTGTGRRYTEAFFGQGTRLTVV.

The chain recombines TRBV6-1 with TRBJ2-4, with 8 bases that match TRBD2. CDR1 is MNHNS and CDR2 is SASEGT in the germline V gene. J gave up 0 bases and V 0 bases, and 4 bases lay outside the gene matches. The CDR3 length is 17 residues. The CDR3 loop reads CASSEAGGGVAKNIQYF. DNA of the CDR3: TGTGCCAGCAGTGAAGCCGGGGGGGGCGTAGCCAAAAACATTCAGTACTTC.

This chain uses TRBV7-2 with TRBJ1-3; the match to TRBD1 covers 9 bases. Germline assignment: CDR1 SGHTA and CDR2 FQGNSA. V was clipped by 2 bases and J by 6 bases; unmatched bases: 8. This CDR3 comprises 16 residues. The CDR3 region has the DNA TGTGCCAGCAGCTTAAGACCGGGACAGGGTGCAAACACCATATATTTT. This gives the protein CASSLRPGQGANTIYF.

Only one count was recorded for this clone. V usage is TRBV7-2 and J usage is TRBJ1-6; no clear D. V lost 2 bases and J lost 9, with 8 bases in between. CDR1 and CDR2 from the germline V gene are SGHTA and FQGNSA. The CDR3 consists of 13 residues. CDR3 sequence: CASSLKSGSPLHF. The CDR3 DNA follows: TGTGCCAGCAGCTTAAAGTCAGGTTCACCCCTCCACTTT.

The genes are TRBV5-5 and TRBJ1-4; tentatively, D is TRBD1 (5 bases). CDR1 is SGHKS, CDR2 YYEKEE, per germline (reference sequence). V lost 1 base and J 4 bases, leaving 11 bases between the germline ends. The length of the CDR3 is 15 residues. The CDR3 reads CASSLRGTNNEKLFF. The CDR3 DNA follows: TGTGCCAGCAGCTTGAGGGGCACTAATAATGAAAAACTGTTTTTT.

The chain links TRBV6-5 to TRBJ1-6, with TRBD1 as a possible D gene (6 bases). The V gene lost 7 bases and the J gene lost 5 bases, with 12 bases spanning the gap. The germline V gene encodes CDR1 MNHEY and CDR2 SVGAGI. This CDR3 contains 14 residues. The CDR3 here is CASTSTGHNSPLHF. In nucleotides, the CDR3 is TGTGCCAGCACCTCAACAGGGCATAATTCACCCCTCCACTTT.

The chain couples TRBV7-2 to TRBJ2-3; 9 bases line up with TRBD2. Germline trimming cut 5 bases from V and 6 bases from J; bases unmatched to any gene: 6. The length of the CDR3 is 14 residues. CDR1 is SGHTA, CDR2 FQGNSA, per germline. For the CDR3, the DNA is TGTGCCAGCAGCCTGGGACTAGCCGGTGATACGCAGTATTTT. Its translation: CASSLGLAGDTQYF.

The V gene is TRBV27, the J gene TRBJ1-3; the D is unclear. Germline CDR1 is MNHEY and CDR2 is SMNVEV (reference sequence). CDR3 length equals 13 residues. Trimming left V 6 bases short and J 0 bases short, with 6 bases between. The CDR3 DNA is TGTGCCAGCAGGGCTTTCTCTGGAAACACCATATATTTT. Amino acids: CASRAFSGNTIYF.